Below, 29 T cell receptor beta chains from the same sample are listed, as sequenced in a study of CD8 T cells in Susac syndrome. An amount of RNA that ranged from roughly 0.5 to 1 ug was reverse transcribed with random hexamers. TCRdb itself ran the immunoSEQ multiplex PCR reads through MiXCR, one entry per CDR3 protein. The table has some 180,000 distinct CDR3 sequences, around 96% seen once. Sequenced: CD4+ T cells from PBMCs. Every receptor here comes from a human donor in good health.

This chain links TRBV15 with TRBJ1-2, with 9 bases identical to TRBD1. CDR3 length: 14 residues. Germline values: CDR1 LNHNV, CDR2 YYDKDF (reference sequence). Germline trimming cut 5 bases from V and 10 bases from J; bases unmatched to any gene: 11. The DNA of the CDR3 is TGTGCCACCAGCCCCTTAGGGGGACAGGGCGCCTACACCTTC. This sequence encodes CATSPLGGQGAYTF.

The J gene is TRBJ2-1, the V gene TRBV18, with D maybe TRBD2 (6 bases). CDR3 length: 17 amino acids. Germline lookup yields CDR1 KGHSH and CDR2 LQKENI. The germline V and J ends were trimmed by 2 bases and 7 bases, with 21 bases remaining between them. Here the CDR3 reads CASSPSLPPGVGNEQFF. The CDR3 DNA is TGTGCCAGCTCACCATCCCTTCCCCCGGGAGTCGGGAATGAGCAGTTCTTC.

V usage is TRBV2 and J usage is TRBJ2-3; D assignment may be TRBD1 or TRBD2 (5 bases each). The ends were cut back, 8 bases at V and 3 bases at J, with 21 bases in the middle. The length of the CDR3 is 16 residues. In germline, CDR1 is SNHLY, CDR2 FYNNEI. In DNA form, the CDR3 reads TGTGCCAGCTCCGAAGGGTTTGGGGGAGCGACAGATACGCAGTATTTT. Translated: CASSEGFGGATDTQYF.

CDR3 in amino acids: CASSVTTSGRSYEQYF. For the CDR3, the DNA is TGTGCCAGCAGTGTGACGACTAGCGGGAGATCCTACGAGCAGTACTTC. The V and J genes are TRBV6-1 and TRBJ2-7; 12 nucleotides line up with TRBD2. The ends lost 4 bases at V and 1 base at J; junction bases unmatched: 5. This CDR3 is 16 amino acids long. Germline CDR1 and CDR2: MNHNS and SASEGT.

The chain employs TRBV14 and TRBJ2-5; perhaps TRBD1 as D (6 bases). Per germline, CDR1 SGHDN and CDR2 FVKESK. This CDR3 is 15 amino acids long. V lost 0 bases, J lost 9 bases, and 17 bases lay in between. The chain's CDR3 is CASSQDSSRGRPQYF. The DNA for the CDR3 is TGTGCCAGCAGCCAAGATTCAAGCAGGGGTAGGCCCCAGTACTTC.

The gene calls are TRBV21-1 and TRBJ2-7; TRBD1 reflects the table's D call only, with no check against the DNA. TRBV21-1 is labeled a pseudogene. The CDR3 spans 15 residues. CDR3 coding DNA: TGTGCCAGCAGCAAAAAAGACAGGGGGGCCTACGAGCAGTACTTC. It codes for CASSKKDRGAYEQYF.

The V call is TRBV11-2, the J call TRBJ2-3; 9 bases line up with TRBD2. The CDR3 totals 17 residues. CDR1 is SGHAT and CDR2 is FQNNGV in the germline V gene. Trimming cost V 5 bases and J 2 bases; bases outside gene matches: 11. CDR3 nucleotides: TGTGCCAGCAGCCGCCTAAGGAGCGGGAGGCTCACAGATACGCAGTATTTT. It encodes CASSRLRSGRLTDTQYF.

This chain links TRBV30 with TRBJ1-1, with D possibly being TRBD1 (6 bases). Germline V lookup: CDR1 GTSNPN, CDR2 SVGIG (reference sequence). CDR3 size: 11 residues. Trimming removed 3 bases at V and 4 bases at J, with 6 bases between. In DNA, the CDR3 is TGTGCCTGGAGGGACAGCACTGAAGCTTTCTTT. Amino acids: CAWRDSTEAFF.

The chain's CDR3 is CASSFSTRSSYEQYF. Here the CDR3 DNA reads TGTGCCAGCAGCTTCTCTACCCGGAGCTCCTACGAGCAGTACTTC. The gene calls are TRBV5-4 and TRBJ2-7; D remains ambiguous. CDR3 size: 15 residues. Germline V lookup: CDR1 SGHNT, CDR2 YYREEE (reference sequence). The ends were cut back, 2 bases at V and 0 bases at J, with 12 bases in the middle.

The chain employs TRBV28 and TRBJ2-5; TRBD1 might be the D (5 bases). The CDR3 covers 16 residues. Trimming took off 5 bases at V and 5 bases at J, with 21 bases between the two ends. Germline V gene data show CDR1 as MDHEN and CDR2 as SYDVKM. This CDR3 is CASSPPVNGHPETQYF. For the CDR3, the DNA is TGTGCCAGCAGTCCCCCCGTTAACGGACATCCGGAGACCCAGTACTTC.

The chain recombines TRBV29-1 with TRBJ2-4; D might be TRBD1 or TRBD2, each matching 5 bases. Germline V lookup: CDR1 SQVTM, CDR2 ANQGSEA. The germline V and J ends were trimmed by 3 bases and 8 bases, with 8 bases remaining between them. The CDR3 consists of 11 residues. CDR3 sequence: CSVDGGDIQYF. CDR3 nucleotides: TGCAGCGTTGATGGGGGTGACATTCAGTACTTC.

Here the CDR3 DNA reads TGTGCCAGCAGCCATGGAGAAGGGGGCTCCTACGAGCAGTACTTC. This gives the protein CASSHGEGGSYEQYF. The chain recombines TRBV4-2 with TRBJ2-7; a possible D gene is TRBD1 (6 bases). Germline V CDR1 and CDR2: LGHNA, YNFKEQ. Trimming cost V 3 bases and J 0 bases, with 12 bases left between them. This CDR3 is built from 15 residues.

The V call is TRBV29-1, the J call TRBJ2-1; 11 positions agree with TRBD2. J was trimmed by 4 bases and V by 7 bases; bases with no gene match: 6. The CDR3 is 14 residues long. Germline assignment: CDR1 SQVTM and CDR2 ANQGSEA. CDR3 in amino acids: CSAPGTSGYNEQFF. The CDR3 region has the DNA TGCAGCGCGCCCGGGACTAGCGGTTACAATGAGCAGTTCTTC.

This chain uses TRBV28 with TRBJ2-4; tentative D call: TRBD2 (6 bases). The V end lost 5 bases, the J end lost 6 bases, and 17 bases lay between the germline ends. CDR3 length: 15 amino acids. Germline-derived CDR1 and CDR2 are MDHEN and SYDVKM. The CDR3 loop is CASSTLGGGRNIQYF. The DNA of the CDR3 is TGTGCCAGCAGTACCTTGGGGGGTGGACGAAACATTCAGTACTTC.

The chain carries TRBV27 and TRBJ1-2; 9 nucleotides agree with TRBD1. Germline CDR1 reads MNHEY; CDR2 reads SMNVEV (reference sequence). The length of the CDR3 is 14 residues. The V gene end was trimmed by 6 bases and the J gene end by 3 bases; junction bases not matched to a gene: 5. The CDR3 DNA is TGTGCCAGCAGCGCGGGACAGGGCTACTATGGCTACACCTTC. Protein product: CASSAGQGYYGYTF.

J is TRBJ2-1 and V is TRBV5-1; 10 bases agree with TRBD2. From germline, CDR1 is SGHRS and CDR2 YFSETQ. With 0 bases clipped from V and 7 bases from J, the junction kept 7 bases outside the gene matches. The CDR3 runs 16 residues. As DNA, the CDR3 is TGCGCCAGCAGCTTGGAAAGCGGGAGGGGTTTAAATGAGCAGTTCTTC. Amino acids: CASSLESGRGLNEQFF.

The chain is built from TRBV20-1 and TRBJ1-2; TRBD1 is a possible D gene (6 bases). Between the trimmed V and J ends, which lost 3 bases and 7 bases, there was a span of 12 bases. CDR1 DFQATT and CDR2 SNEGSKA come from the germline V gene (reference sequence). CDR3 length: 12 residues. Written as DNA, the CDR3 is TGCAGTGCTAGTAGGGGGTTTAGTGGCTACACCTTC. Its translation: CSASRGFSGYTF.

The CDR3 protein is CSVEASGSSYNEQFF. The CDR3 nucleotides read TGCAGCGTTGAAGCCTCAGGGAGCTCCTACAATGAGCAGTTCTTC. The chain couples TRBV29-1 to TRBJ2-1, with D perhaps assigned TRBD1 or TRBD2 (5 bases each). From germline, CDR1 is SQVTM and CDR2 ANQGSEA. The CDR3 has 15 amino acids. Deletions cut 1 base from V and 0 bases from J, with 10 bases between.

The chain combines TRBV25-1 with TRBJ2-2; D is perhaps TRBD1 (6 bases). V lost 1 base to trimming and J lost 5 bases, with 14 bases between them. The germline V gene encodes CDR1 MGHDK and CDR2 SYGVNS. The CDR3 contains 16 residues. The DNA for the CDR3 is TGTGCCAGCAGTGAATCACCCTTAGGGGGAACCGGGGAGCTGTTTTTT. This sequence encodes CASSESPLGGTGELFF.

The V call is TRBV18, the J call TRBJ1-1; TRBD1 is a possible D gene (6 bases). The CDR3 runs to 15 residues. Germline CDR1 KGHSH, CDR2 LQKENI. V was trimmed by 0 bases and J by 12 bases, leaving 20 bases between them. CDR3: CASSPPPLGYRETFF. CDR3 bases: TGTGCCAGCTCACCACCACCTTTGGGTTACAGGGAAACTTTCTTT.

The chain is built from TRBV6-5 and TRBJ2-7, with 7 bases matching TRBD1. The CDR3 length is 13 residues. Trimming at V came to 6 bases and at J to 8 bases, leaving 10 bases not matched to a gene. The germline V gene encodes CDR1 MNHEY and CDR2 SVGAGI. The CDR3 sequence: CASSQGQEAKQYF. The CDR3 DNA reads as TGTGCCAGCAGCCAAGGACAGGAGGCAAAGCAGTACTTC.

This clonotype was counted a single time. Mismatch with germline at one junction end may stem from a read error. V and J are TRBV29-1 and TRBJ1-1; D is uncertain. Germline CDR1 is SQVTM and CDR2 is ANQGSEA. The CDR3 length is 12 residues. The CDR3 sequence: CSVQDWDTEAFF. The CDR3 DNA follows: TGCAGCGTTCAAGATTGGGACACTGAAGCTTTCTTT.

J is TRBJ2-3 and V is TRBV5-4; 9 nucleotides align to TRBD2. The CDR3 loop spans 15 amino acids. CDR1 is SGHNT and CDR2 is YYREEE in the germline V gene (reference sequence). J gave up 7 bases and V 4 bases, and 10 bases lay outside the gene matches. The CDR3, as DNA: TGTGCCAGCAGCCTTAGTGGCGGGAGGGATTATACGCAGTATTTT. As protein: CASSLSGGRDYTQYF.

The chain combines TRBV30 with TRBJ2-3; D might be TRBD2 (6 bases). The V end was cut by 4 bases, the J end by 5 bases, with 13 bases between. CDR3 length equals 13 residues. CDR1 and CDR2 (germline): GTSNPN, SVGIG (reference sequence). This CDR3 reads CAWMAGRRDTQYF. Written as DNA, the CDR3 is TGTGCCTGGATGGCGGGAAGGCGAGATACGCAGTATTTT.

The chain has TRBV4-3 and TRBJ2-1; a weak D match, TRBD2 (6 bases). V was clipped by 4 bases and J by 0 bases, with 13 bases between them. CDR3 length: 16 residues. Germline V CDR1 and CDR2: LGHNA, YSLEER. CDR3 DNA: TGCGCCAGCAGCCGCGTAGCGGCAAGCTCCTACAATGAGCAGTTCTTC. Translated: CASSRVAASSYNEQFF.

The V gene is TRBV29-1, the J gene TRBJ2-7, with TRBD2 identical over 9 bases. The CDR3 runs to 15 residues. CDR1 and CDR2 from the germline V gene are SQVTM and ANQGSEA. Unmatched junction bases numbered 7, after V lost 2 bases and J lost 2 bases. The CDR3 is CSVESLAGPTYEQYF. CDR3 DNA: TGCAGCGTTGAATCACTAGCGGGCCCAACCTACGAGCAGTACTTC.

This chain links TRBV20-1 with TRBJ2-3; TRBD2 agrees at 7 bases. Germline assignment: CDR1 DFQATT and CDR2 SNEGSKA (reference sequence). The CDR3 contains 13 residues. Losses at the gene ends were 5 bases for V and 2 bases for J; bases not matched to a gene: 4. CDR3 coding DNA: TGCAGTGCTGGAGCGGGGTCCACAGATACGCAGTATTTT. Translated: CSAGAGSTDTQYF.

The rearrangement joins TRBV7-2 to TRBJ2-5, with TRBD2 matching over 7 bases. The ends lost 3 bases at V and 3 bases at J; junction bases unmatched: 4. The CDR3 extends over 14 amino acids. In germline, CDR1 is SGHTA, CDR2 FQGNSA. The CDR3 sequence is CASSFVLAEETQYF. The CDR3 DNA sequence: TGTGCCAGCAGCTTCGTGCTAGCGGAAGAGACCCAGTACTTC. Based on the CDR3 plus reference TRBV7-2 and TRBJ2-5, the full variable domain is GAGVSQSPSNKVTEKGKDVELRCDPISGHTALYWYRQSLGQGLEFLIYFQGNSAPDKSGLPSDRFSAERTGGSVSTLTIQRTQQEDSAVYLCASSFVLAEETQYFGPGTRLLVL.

The genes are TRBV29-1 and TRBJ2-7; the D is unclear. Per the germline V gene, CDR1 is SQVTM and CDR2 is ANQGSEA. V lost 4 bases and J lost 3, with 16 bases in between. The CDR3 extends over 14 amino acids. The DNA for the CDR3 is TGCAGCGTTGGAGTCCCGCCCGACGGCTACGAGCAGTACTTC. It specifies CSVGVPPDGYEQYF.